This TCR beta chain came from a study of CD8 T cells in Susac syndrome. Study findings and constraints: The study's TCR sequencing and HLA analysis drew on a certain number of individuals. That number was acknowledged as relatively small.

On this clonotype itself: Its antigen is still unknown.

It was with random hexamers that 0.5 to 1 ug RNA was reverse transcribed. It was immunoSEQ multiplex PCR that amplified TCR beta CDR3 across 54 Vbeta and 13 Jbeta. TCRdb redid the calling of the immunoSEQ multiplex PCR reads with MiXCR, one entry per CDR3 protein. The table records fewer than 350,000 distinct CDR3 sequences, 65% to 90% of them present only once. There are 15 residues in the CDR3. Trimming shortened V by 0 bases and J by 0 bases, and 9 bases separated the two germline ends. Germline CDR1 and CDR2: DFQATT and SNEGSKA (reference sequence). This receptor was obtained from a human donor with multiple sclerosis. The chain carries TRBV20-1 and TRBJ2-1, with a weak D call TRBD2 (5 bases). Sequencing used CD8+ T cells from PBMCs. The CDR3 DNA follows: TGCAGTGCTAGAGATATTACTAGCTCCTACAATGAGCAGTTCTTC. It yields the protein CSARDITSSYNEQFF.